This paragraph covers one T cell receptor (beta chain) sequence. Its antigen is not yet known. The record has no base qualities; no much larger clone is one base away. Reading the germline V gene gives CDR1 LGHNA and CDR2 YNFKEQ. Trimming removed 3 bases from V and 0 bases from J, leaving 11 bases between the germline ends. CDR3 length: 16 amino acids, cysteine to phenylalanine. The kept DNA is CDR3 alone, 48 bases in frame from the first base. Libraries came from the immunoSEQ multiplex PCR assay. Alongside a 770-gene immune expression panel, the team sequenced the T-cell receptor beta chain repertoire. TCRdb limited this immuneACCESS table to in-frame rearrangements with V and J called. A share of clones is missing; checked studies link under half to unresolved V genes, and the rest is unexplained. Within this sample are 2,000 or so clones, with 85% of them counted one time only. The top ten clones comprise about 11% of the sample.

A cohort of under 45 patients with surgically resected non-small-cell lung cancer, for whom both primary tumor and brain metastasis specimens were available, was included. The source of the sample is a study of brain metastases from non-small cell lung cancer (dated by TCRdb to the late 2010s). Study-wide context: The immune microenvironment of paired resected primary tumors and brain metastases from non-small-cell lung cancer patients was profiled.

This receptor was identified in a donor aged 40 or older with non-small cell lung cancer. The chain employs TRBV4-2 and TRBJ2-2; there is no confident call for the D gene. Sample: tumor-adjacent normal tissue. This receptor carries the CDR3 CASSQPDKSNTGELFF. In nucleotide form, the sequence is TGTGCCAGCAGCCAGCCTGACAAGTCGAACACCGGGGAGCTGTTTTTT.